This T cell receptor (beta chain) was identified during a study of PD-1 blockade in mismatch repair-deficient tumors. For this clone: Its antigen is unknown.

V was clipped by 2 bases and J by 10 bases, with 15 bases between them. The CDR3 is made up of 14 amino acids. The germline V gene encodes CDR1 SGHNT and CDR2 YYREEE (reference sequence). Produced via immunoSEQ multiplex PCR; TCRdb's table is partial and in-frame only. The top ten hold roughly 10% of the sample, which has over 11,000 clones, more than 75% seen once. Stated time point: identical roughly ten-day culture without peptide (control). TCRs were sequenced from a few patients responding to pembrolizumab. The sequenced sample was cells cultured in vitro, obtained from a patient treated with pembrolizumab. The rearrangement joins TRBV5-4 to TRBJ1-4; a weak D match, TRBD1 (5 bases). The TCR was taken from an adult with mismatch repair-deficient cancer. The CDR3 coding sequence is TGTGCCAGCAGCTTCGACCGGGGGTTAGGAAAACTGTTTTTT. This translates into CASSFDRGLGKLFF.